These T cell receptor beta chains were read from a single sample in a study of Tregs in tolerant kidney transplant recipients. Sequencing used immunoSEQ multiplex PCR; TCRdb keeps in-frame clones, though not all of them. The table lists approximately 60,000 clones, approximately 87% of them singletons. The sample consisted of CD4+ T cells from blood (PBMCs), taken 6 months after the transplant. The receptors stem from a human patient who received a combined kidney and bone marrow transplant. Some T cells here may be from the graft donor. Both conserved end residues are part of each CDR3. D genes are given only for firm matches. Only some rows state a clone size, as once, few, many or a class for expanded clones.

v_gene: TRBV9
abundance: NA
j_gene: TRBJ2-3
d_gene: TRBD2
CDR3nt: TGTGCCAGCAGCGGTATACTCACTAGCGCAGGCACAGATACGCAGTATTTT
CDR3aa: CASSGILTSAGTDTQYF

v_gene: TRBV5-1
abundance: once
j_gene: TRBJ2-6
d_gene: NA
CDR3nt: TGCGCCAGCAGCAAACACAACTCTGGGGCCAACGTCCTGACTTTC
CDR3aa: CASSKHNSGANVLTF

v_gene: TRBV5-8
abundance: NA
j_gene: TRBJ1-1
d_gene: NA
CDR3nt: TGTGCCAGCAGCAACAGGGACACTGAAGCTTTCTTT
CDR3aa: CASSNRDTEAFF

v_gene: TRBV6-1
abundance: NA
j_gene: TRBJ1-1
d_gene: NA
CDR3nt: TGTGCCAGCAGAAATATAACTTGGAACACTGAAGCTTTCTTT
CDR3aa: CASRNITWNTEAFF

v_gene: TRBV14
abundance: NA
j_gene: TRBJ1-2
d_gene: NA
CDR3nt: TGTGCCAGCAGCCAAGGGCTACAGTATGGCTACACCTTC
CDR3aa: CASSQGLQYGYTF

v_gene: TRBV7-3
abundance: NA
j_gene: TRBJ1-5
d_gene: NA
CDR3nt: TGTGCCAGCAGCTTAACACGGGACTTCCAAATCAATCAGCCCCAGCATTTT
CDR3aa: CASSLTRDFQINQPQHF

v_gene: TRBV6-4
abundance: few
j_gene: TRBJ1-1
d_gene: NA
CDR3nt: TGTGCCAGCAGTGACTCTCGGGAAACGGGAGCTTTCTTT
CDR3aa: CASSDSRETGAFF

v_gene: TRBV5-6
abundance: NA
j_gene: TRBJ1-4
d_gene: NA
CDR3nt: TGTGCCACCCGGAGGCTTGCAACTAATGAAAAACTGTTTTTT
CDR3aa: CATRRLATNEKLFF

v_gene: TRBV4-3
abundance: NA
j_gene: TRBJ2-7
d_gene: NA
CDR3nt: TGCGCCAGCAGCCGGAACTTAATGGACGGCCTAGGGGCGACCTACGAGCAGTACTTC
CDR3aa: CASSRNLMDGLGATYEQYF

v_gene: TRBV7-9
abundance: NA
j_gene: TRBJ2-1
d_gene: NA
CDR3nt: TGTGCCAGCAGCTTAGGGGGGGGGCAACTCCACAATGAGCAGTTCTTC
CDR3aa: CASSLGGGQLHNEQFF

v_gene: TRBV7-2
abundance: few
j_gene: TRBJ2-2
d_gene: TRBD1
CDR3nt: TGTGCCAGCAGCTCCACAGGGGGCACCGGGGAGCTGTTTTTT
CDR3aa: CASSSTGGTGELFF

v_gene: TRBV21-1
abundance: NA
j_gene: TRBJ2-7
d_gene: NA
CDR3nt: TGTGCCAATCCCGGACAGGCGACCTACGAGCAGTACTTC
CDR3aa: CANPGQATYEQYF

v_gene: TRBV4-3
abundance: NA
j_gene: TRBJ2-3
d_gene: NA
CDR3nt: TGCGCCAGCAGCCAACAAATATCAGGGCTAGGAAAAGATACGCAGTATTTT
CDR3aa: CASSQQISGLGKDTQYF

v_gene: TRBV7-3
abundance: once
j_gene: TRBJ2-3
d_gene: NA
CDR3nt: TGTGCCAGCAGCTTCTCGGGAAGCACAGATACGCAGTATTTT
CDR3aa: CASSFSGSTDTQYF

v_gene: TRBV6-1
abundance: NA
j_gene: TRBJ2-1
d_gene: TRBD2
CDR3nt: TGTGCCAGCACCGGGAGGGATGAGCAGTTCTTC
CDR3aa: CASTGRDEQFF

v_gene: TRBV11-1
abundance: NA
j_gene: TRBJ2-7
d_gene: NA
CDR3nt: TGTGCCAGCAGCTTCCGCCAGGGGTGGACCGAGCAGTACTTC
CDR3aa: CASSFRQGWTEQYF

v_gene: TRBV7-9
abundance: NA
j_gene: TRBJ2-1
d_gene: NA
CDR3nt: TGTGCCAGCAGCTTGGACACTTGGTACAATGAGCAGTTCTTC
CDR3aa: CASSLDTWYNEQFF

v_gene: TRBV7-2
abundance: NA
j_gene: TRBJ2-5
d_gene: TRBD2
CDR3nt: TGTGCCAGCAGACAACCGGGACTACTAGAGACCCAGTACTTC
CDR3aa: CASRQPGLLETQYF

v_gene: TRBV29-1
abundance: once
j_gene: TRBJ1-1
d_gene: TRBD1
CDR3nt: TGCAGCGTTGAAGGGACAGGGCGGTGGACTGAAGCTTTCTTT
CDR3aa: CSVEGTGRWTEAFF

v_gene: TRBV11-2
abundance: NA
j_gene: TRBJ1-1
d_gene: TRBD1
CDR3nt: TGTGCCAGCAGCCGGACAGGGGGCACTGAAGCTTTCTTT
CDR3aa: CASSRTGGTEAFF

v_gene: TRBV30
abundance: NA
j_gene: TRBJ2-5
d_gene: NA
CDR3nt: TGTGCCTGGAGTGTACGGGCAGGGGTACAGGAGACCCAGTACTTC
CDR3aa: CAWSVRAGVQETQYF

v_gene: TRBV6-6
abundance: NA
j_gene: TRBJ2-7
d_gene: TRBD2
CDR3nt: TGTGCCAGCAGTTACTCGAGTAGCGGGGCACTCGACGAGCAGTACTTC
CDR3aa: CASSYSSSGALDEQYF

v_gene: TRBV6-6
abundance: NA
j_gene: TRBJ2-7
d_gene: TRBD2
CDR3nt: TGTGCCAGCAGATACCTAGCGGGAGGAAGCTACGAGCAGTACTTC
CDR3aa: CASRYLAGGSYEQYF

v_gene: TRBV4-1
abundance: NA
j_gene: TRBJ2-1
d_gene: TRBD1
CDR3nt: TGCGCCAGCAGCCAATCGAGGGGGCGTCTCCCCAATGAGCAGTTCTTC
CDR3aa: CASSQSRGRLPNEQFF

v_gene: TRBV7-2
abundance: few
j_gene: TRBJ1-2
d_gene: NA
CDR3nt: TGTGCCAGCAGCCGCCAGGTAGGAGGGATCTATGGCTACACCTTC
CDR3aa: CASSRQVGGIYGYTF

v_gene: TRBV7-6
abundance: few
j_gene: TRBJ2-7
d_gene: TRBD2
CDR3nt: TGTGCCAGCAGCTTAAGCGGGAAGCAGTACTTC
CDR3aa: CASSLSGKQYF

v_gene: TRBV5-1
abundance: NA
j_gene: TRBJ2-7
d_gene: TRBD2
CDR3nt: TGCGCCAGCAGCTTGGAGGGGCCTAGCGGGACTGGTGAGCAGTACTTC
CDR3aa: CASSLEGPSGTGEQYF

v_gene: TRBV14
abundance: NA
j_gene: TRBJ2-5
d_gene: NA
CDR3nt: TGTGCCAGCAGCCAAGTAGGAGCGGCGCGAGAGACCCAGTACTTC
CDR3aa: CASSQVGAARETQYF

v_gene: TRBV12-5
abundance: NA
j_gene: TRBJ2-2
d_gene: NA
CDR3nt: TGTGCTAGTGGTTTGCCTCTTTCGGACAGTCTACTCGGGGAGCTGTTTTTT
CDR3aa: CASGLPLSDSLLGELFF

v_gene: TRBV28
abundance: NA
j_gene: TRBJ1-1
d_gene: NA
CDR3nt: TGTGCCAGCAGTGGCGACAGGAACACTGAAGCTTTCTTT
CDR3aa: CASSGDRNTEAFF

v_gene: TRBV5-1
abundance: few
j_gene: TRBJ1-1
d_gene: NA
CDR3nt: TGCGCCAGCGCCCCTAGTGGAATGAACACTGAAGCTTTCTTT
CDR3aa: CASAPSGMNTEAFF

v_gene: TRBV7-2
abundance: NA
j_gene: TRBJ1-5
d_gene: NA
CDR3nt: TGTGCCAGCAGTTCGACAGTGAACAATCAGCCCCAGCATTTT
CDR3aa: CASSSTVNNQPQHF

v_gene: TRBV4-1
abundance: NA
j_gene: TRBJ2-3
d_gene: TRBD2
CDR3nt: TGCGCCAGCAGCCAAGAGCGGGGGTTAACGGCAGATACGCAGTATTTT
CDR3aa: CASSQERGLTADTQYF

v_gene: TRBV5-1
abundance: NA
j_gene: TRBJ2-3
d_gene: NA
CDR3nt: TGCGCCAGCAGCCCGGAGCAAGGAGGGCCAGATACGCAGTATTTT
CDR3aa: CASSPEQGGPDTQYF

v_gene: TRBV19
abundance: NA
j_gene: TRBJ1-1
d_gene: NA
CDR3nt: TGTGCCGGTAGTTCCTCAACTTACGAAGCTTTCTTT
CDR3aa: CAGSSSTYEAFF

v_gene: TRBV7-9
abundance: once
j_gene: TRBJ1-1
d_gene: NA
CDR3nt: TGTGCCAGCAGCCTTCGAAACAACATGAACACTGAAGCTTTCTTT
CDR3aa: CASSLRNNMNTEAFF

v_gene: TRBV5-1
abundance: NA
j_gene: TRBJ2-1
d_gene: NA
CDR3nt: TGCGCCAGCAGCTTGCCAGGGCCCGACAATGAGCAGTTCTTC
CDR3aa: CASSLPGPDNEQFF

v_gene: TRBV2
abundance: NA
j_gene: TRBJ1-4
d_gene: NA
CDR3nt: TGTGCCAGCAGTGAAATGGCGGGACCGAGTGATGAAAAACTGTTTTTT
CDR3aa: CASSEMAGPSDEKLFF

v_gene: TRBV6-4
abundance: NA
j_gene: TRBJ2-7
d_gene: NA
CDR3nt: TGTGCCAGCAGGGTACAGGGCCTCTCCTACGAGCAGTACTTC
CDR3aa: CASRVQGLSYEQYF

v_gene: TRBV7-6
abundance: NA
j_gene: TRBJ2-2
d_gene: NA
CDR3nt: TGTGCCAGCAGCGTAGGAACTAGCCCGCCCGGGGAGCTGTTTTTT
CDR3aa: CASSVGTSPPGELFF